What follows are 2 T cell receptor beta chains derived from one specimen sequenced in a study of blood T cell repertoires in COVID-19. Sequenced by immunoSEQ multiplex PCR; TCRdb stores in-frame clones only, minus some. The table has about 200,000 clones, 65% to 85% seen once. Source material: peripheral blood. The receptors derive from a man aged 40-50 years with acute or convalescent COVID-19.

There are a few counts of this clone. V is TRBV30 and J is TRBJ1-1, with a possible D match to TRBD1 (6 bases). This CDR3 is built from 15 residues. Germline loops: CDR1 GTSNPN, CDR2 SVGIG (reference sequence). V lost 2 bases, J lost 5 bases, and 18 bases lay in between. CDR3 sequence reads: CAWSTGGAGKTEAFF. The CDR3 DNA is TGTGCCTGGAGTACGGGGGGCGCAGGGAAGACTGAAGCTTTCTTT.

The chain uses TRBV19 and TRBJ2-2, with a weak D call TRBD1 (6 bases). CDR3 size: 16 residues. V gave up 3 bases and J gave up 2 bases, with 13 bases separating them. In germline, CDR1 is LNHDA, CDR2 SQIVND (reference sequence). The CDR3 is CASSIVGALNTGELFF. DNA for the CDR3: TGTGCCAGTAGTATTGTGGGGGCGCTTAACACCGGGGAGCTGTTTTTT.